This T cell receptor beta chain was identified during a study of cytomegalovirus exposure and HLA in healthy donors. Study context: Early on, a data release was issued that held tens of millions of unique TCRs from HLA-typed donors.

The CDR3 is 14 residues long. Germline loops: CDR1 GTSNPN, CDR2 SVGIG (reference sequence). V lost 3 bases and J lost 2, with 11 bases in between. Study-wide results and caveats: Association of a missense DCLRE1C variant with TCR beta V- and J-gene trimming was reported in a later analysis. Of the V segments, some could not be distinguished, including TRBV6-2 and TRBV6-3, and were excluded.

Amplification used 60 Vbeta primers and 13 Jbeta primers. Profiled with immunoSEQ multiplex PCR; TCRdb holds only in-frame clones, not every one. Counted here are about 120,000 clones, roughly 60% occurring once; the ten biggest clones make up less than 12%. As to this clone: As yet, its antigen is unknown.

Sequences were obtained from PBMCs. The receptor comes from a man aged 40-49 years in good health and CMV-seropositive. V is TRBV30 and J is TRBJ1-5; D might be TRBD1 (5 bases). The CDR3 DNA reads as TGTGCCTGGAGATTTACAGGAGGCAATCAGCCCCAGCATTTT. Translated, it gives CAWRFTGGNQPQHF.